What follows is one T cell receptor beta chain and its context. This sample stems from a study of blood T cell repertoires in COVID-19. Study context: Samples of COVID-19 (acute and convalescent) were obtained from the United States, Italy and Spain. PBMCs, B-cell-depleted T cells, or T cells provided the cDNA or gDNA that made up the material.

The CDR3 runs to 15 residues. Trimming stripped 5 bases from V and 0 bases from J, with 10 bases between. The germline V gene encodes CDR1 LGHDT and CDR2 YNNKEL (reference sequence). Study processing details: Amplification with reference gene primers provided the estimates of nucleated cell counts. Sequenced by immunoSEQ multiplex PCR; TCRdb stores in-frame clones only, minus some. The V and J calls and clone size are taken from that table; D and trimming were inferred from the DNA. The data hold 100,000 to 150,000 clones, with 84% observed a single time. V usage is TRBV3-1 (or the pseudogene TRBV3-2) and J usage is TRBJ2-2; tentatively, D is TRBD1 (6 bases). The sample consisted of peripheral blood. This sequence originates from a woman aged 60-70 years with acute or convalescent COVID-19. Here the CDR3 reads CASSGQLSNTGELFF. The CDR3 bases are TGTGCCAGCAGCGGACAGTTATCGAACACCGGGGAGCTGTTTTTT.